This T cell receptor (beta chain) was sequenced during a study of blood T cell repertoires in COVID-19. Repertoires were generated with immunoSEQ multiplex PCR, while TCRdb's copy carries only in-frame clones and drops some. The table lists around 100,000 clones, 80% of them singletons. CDR1 and CDR2 (germline): MNHEY, SVGAGI. V dropped 6 bases and J dropped 2; count of bases not matched to a gene: 8. CDR3 length: 15 amino acids. The receptor was derived from a woman aged 70-85 years with acute or convalescent COVID-19. The sequenced sample was peripheral blood. The rearrangement uses TRBV6-5 and TRBJ1-2; TRBD1 matches at 8 bases. DNA of the CDR3: TGTGCCAGCAGACGACAGGGGTACAGAAACTATGGCTACACCTTC. Amino acids: CASRRQGYRNYGYTF.